These T cell receptor beta chains were read from a single sample in a study of blood T cell repertoires in COVID-19. Profiled with immunoSEQ multiplex PCR; TCRdb holds only in-frame clones, not every one. Of about 250,000 clones in the sample, around 90% are singletons; the top ten hold approximately 3.3%. Specimen: peripheral blood. The receptors were gathered from a man between 18 and 35 years old with active or convalescent COVID-19. The CDR3 runs from the conserved cysteine through the conserved F or W.

J: TRBJ1-6; V: TRBV27; CDR3: CASSGQYNSPLHF
J: TRBJ2-1; V: TRBV18; CDR3: CASSPLDTKQFF
J: TRBJ2-5; V: TRBV7-7; CDR3: CASSRGTSGWETQYF
J: TRBJ2-3; V: TRBV28; CDR3: CASRARGLAGGADTQYF
J: TRBJ1-2; V: TRBV6-2/TRBV6-3; CDR3: CASSTLGLLNIPLYGYTF
J: TRBJ2-1; V: TRBV6-5; CDR3: CASSYGGRPANEQFF
J: TRBJ1-1; V: TRBV10-1; CDR3: CASSESFTGDTEAFF
J: TRBJ1-3; V: TRBV28; CDR3: CASSYRYRAGKRNTIYF
J: TRBJ1-1; V: TRBV6-5; CDR3: CASSYSGIGTEAFF
J: TRBJ2-1; V: TRBV11-2; CDR3: CASSPRGAGSYNEQFF